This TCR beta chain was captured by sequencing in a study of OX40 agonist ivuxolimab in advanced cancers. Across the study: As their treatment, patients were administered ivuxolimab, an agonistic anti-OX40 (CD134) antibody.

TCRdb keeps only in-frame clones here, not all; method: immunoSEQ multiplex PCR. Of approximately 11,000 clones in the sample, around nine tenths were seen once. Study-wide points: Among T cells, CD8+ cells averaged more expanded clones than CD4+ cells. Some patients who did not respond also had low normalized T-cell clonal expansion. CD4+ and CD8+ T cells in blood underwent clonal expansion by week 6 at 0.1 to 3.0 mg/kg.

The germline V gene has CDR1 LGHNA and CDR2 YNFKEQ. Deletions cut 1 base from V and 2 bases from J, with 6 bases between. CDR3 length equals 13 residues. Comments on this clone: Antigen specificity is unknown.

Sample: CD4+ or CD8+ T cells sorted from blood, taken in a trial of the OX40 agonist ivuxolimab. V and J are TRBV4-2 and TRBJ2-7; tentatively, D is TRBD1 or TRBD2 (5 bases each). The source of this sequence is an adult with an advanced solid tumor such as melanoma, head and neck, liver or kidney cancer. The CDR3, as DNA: TGTGCCAGCAGCCAAGGGGGGACCTACGAGCAGTACTTC. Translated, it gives CASSQGGTYEQYF.